This T cell receptor (beta chain) emerged from a study of cytomegalovirus exposure and HLA in healthy donors (dated by TCRdb to the late 2010s). The study in broad terms: An earlier analysis of roughly 570 of the donors reported over 250 Gb of sequence data and around 110 million unique TCR beta sequences obtained from some 200 million T cells. Rather than drawing on any new phenotypic data, the later analysis identified candidate immune exposures from TCR beta sequences and the way those sequences occurred across donors. To decide whether each TCR beta V gene segment behaved as functional or pseudogenic, an earlier analysis of 587 of the donors relied on high-throughput TCR beta sequencing. The number of donors typed differed by locus, with 629-630 for A, B, C, DRB1 and DQB1, around 520 for DQA1, about 610 for DPA1, and roughly 450 for DPB1. Using immunosequencing, the study profiled T cell repertoires from about 620 subjects and related those repertoires to cytomegalovirus serostatus. Every discovery cohort repertoire had been produced on one sequencing platform. HLA typing covered class I and class II loci at four-digit resolution. Donor age, sex, ethnicity and CMV serostatus were compiled alongside the repertoire data. Along with the roughly 700-subject first cohort, a separate validation cohort of over a hundred different subjects was used. In a later genetic analysis, genome-wide SNP genotypes for 398 of the 666 donors were used, and that subset was treated as a discovery cohort. A handful of DR-DQ haplotypes were handled as single units for association and clustering because linkage in the cohort was strong. High-throughput TCR immunosequencing, statistical association of individual TCRs with disease status, and machine learning were combined to predict cytomegalovirus infection status. The aim of the study was to test whether cataloging public T cell receptors could identify signatures of past pathogen exposure. Of the roughly 410 genotyped donors, 75% to 85% were placed in the genetic ancestry cluster associated with self-reported Caucasian donors. Among over 350 genotyped donors of the cohort, an average of approximately 230,000 unique TCR beta nucleotide sequences were sequenced per donor, roughly a sixth of them non-productive. A later analysis re-examined previously published TCR beta repertoires from just over 650 donors and added high-resolution HLA genotyping to investigate patterns of TCR occurrence. An early release that covered more than 550 HLA-typed donors contained approximately 300 gigabases of sequencing data and tens of millions of unique TCR sequences. General conclusions and limits of the study: In this cohort, only TCR beta chains were sequenced, and detectable features were limited by the absence of alpha or paired-chain data. Compared with equally common non-associated chains, HLA-associated TCR beta chains in a later analysis were more clonally expanded and had lower generation probabilities. According to a later genetic analysis, donors in an Asian-associated ancestry cluster had fewer N-insertions in productive TCRs than the approximately 670-donor mean. Because the 87-base-pair reads could not distinguish some IMGT-functional V segments, including TRBV6-2 and TRBV6-3, those segments were excluded. A further reported finding was that TCR beta sequences accurately predicted the HLA-A and HLA-B alleles for most subjects in the first cohort. Sequencing depth was assumed to be roughly uniform across donors in the presence/absence analyses, though that assumption may not hold. The authors suggested that the approach could potentially be generalized to other disease states and immunological phenotypes. Cytomegalovirus status was reported to be diagnosed by the classifier with high specificity and sensitivity in both the original and validation cohorts. A later analysis reported that several top co-occurrence clusters appeared linked to parvovirus B19, influenza, CMV and Epstein-Barr virus. The study gave a list of about 160 TCR beta chains associated with cytomegalovirus. A later analysis associated about 17,000 TCR beta sequences with specific HLA alleles at a false discovery rate of 0.05. Because some donors lacked HLA typing at each locus, the association tests relied only on the typed subset. In a later analysis, TCR association rates were found to vary across HLA loci, with the most associated TCRs seen for DRB1 alleles and the fewest for HLA-C alleles. Because counts were too low, some 16 rarely observed V segments, including chromosome 9 orphons, were excluded from the earlier analysis of around 640 of the donors. A cluster of highly shared sequence variants was judged likely to represent a technical artifact of the sequencing pipeline. When HLA alleles, especially DR and DQ, strongly co-occurred, TCR associations were difficult to assign to individual alleles. While some public TCRs were present in many individuals, most TCR sequences turned up only very rarely across donors. Linkage disequilibrium might explain the correlated functional status among segregating V segments, but an unknown experimental factor could not be ruled out. In a later genetic analysis, a missense DCLRE1C variant was associated with V-gene and J-gene trimming of TCR beta chains, and the association was replicated in an independent cohort. An earlier analysis of 587 of the donors showed that most TCR beta V segments appeared in productive rearrangements either about 87% or about 30% of the time, which broadly matched IMGT annotations. The only immune exposure information available for the cohort was CMV serostatus. In vitro tests confirmed that a few of the cytomegalovirus-associated TCR beta chains recognize cytomegalovirus antigens. In a later analysis, most CMV-associated TCR beta chains were found to appear HLA-restricted, with HLA associations seemingly driven largely by CMV exposure.

Reading the germline V gene gives CDR1 SGHTA and CDR2 FQGNSA. CDR3 length: 17 amino acids, cysteine to phenylalanine. Just the 51-base CDR3 DNA is kept, in frame starting at base 1. The junction shows trimming of 5 bases on V and 2 bases on J, and the gene matches do not reach 8 bases of it. Turning to this clone: Its antigen is unknown. No per-base quality is available; no much larger clone lies one base away.

Preparation of the library involved the immunoSEQ multiplex PCR assay. The multiplex PCR relied on a mix of 60 forward primers for TCR Vbeta segments and 13 reverse primers for TCR Jbeta segments. Amplification of the CDR3 region of rearranged TCR beta genes was performed with a multiplex PCR assay on genomic DNA. On the Illumina HiSeq System, the amplified TCR beta libraries were sequenced as 87-base-pair reads. Concerning the study's data processing: A later analysis counted about 80 million unique TCR beta chains across the 500 to 850 repertoires, and 9 million to 14 million of these chains were shared by at least two donors. To remove PCR and sequencing errors, raw reads were error-corrected and collapsed into unique sequences using a nearest-neighbor algorithm that merged closely related sequences. Alignment of CDR3 sequences to IMGT reference sequences was used to assign V, D and J gene segments. For a sequence to be retained, a match of at least six nucleotides to both a V gene segment and a J gene segment was required. Rearrangements were classified as productive when the CDR3 lacked stop codons and remained in frame with V and J, and all other rearrangements were classified as non-productive. Following IMGT convention, CDR3 was defined as the stretch from the second conserved V-encoded cysteine to the conserved J-encoded phenylalanine. The earlier analysis of about 610 of the donors excluded any sequence lacking an unambiguous match to a single V gene segment. In an earlier analysis of about 590 of the donors, a V segment was called functional when productive rearrangements were above 56.7%, and segregating when the standard deviation between donors exceeded 5%. A statistical classification framework was built for diagnosing cytomegalovirus status from the catalog of TCR beta chain sequences. In a later analysis, TCR nucleotide sequences were compared against IMGT/GENE-DB human TR gene sequences so that V and J genes could be assigned. A later analysis assigned CDR3 sequences and most-parsimonious VDJ recombination scenarios with the TCRdist pipeline. In a later analysis, each TCR beta chain was defined by its CDR3 amino acid sequence together with its V-gene family, and reads lacking a unique V-gene family were excluded. To address suspected cross-contamination and a sequencing artifact, a later analysis removed approximately 590 highly shared, low-generation-probability nucleotide sequences. In a later analysis, a clonal expansion index for each public chain was calculated from normalized within-repertoire ranks of inferred template counts. In a later analysis, generation probabilities were computed with a VDJ recombination model fitted to out-of-frame rearrangements, and the resulting probabilities were checked against IGoR. In a later analysis, hypergeometric tests were used to score TCR-TCR, TCR-HLA and TCR-CMV co-occurrence, with a repertoire-size bias correction applied to TCR pairs. A later analysis estimated false discovery rates by permuting HLA or CMV assignments 20 times. In a later analysis, co-occurring TCRs were grouped with DBSCAN, and TCRdist sequence similarity was added when clustering was performed within HLA-allele-positive subsets. Repertoires with fewer than 30,000 or more than 120,000 public chains, plus five repertoires with anomalous nucleotide sharing, were excluded from co-occurrence clustering. The source is immuneACCESS, and TCRdb retained only in-frame sequences with V and J called. Part of the clones is not carried over; for the studies checked, unresolved V genes explain less than half of this, and the remainder is unexplained. D and trimming come from the DNA, and the V and J calls and clone size come from that table. The sample yields about 57,000 clones; 83% were counted once. The ten top clones hold 3.5% to 5% of the sample.

The cohort was made up of under 800 healthy bone marrow donors. Cohort members were all nominally healthy when sampled, although unrecorded immune exposures were likely present. The donor was CMV seronegative and belonged to the group of 352 seronegative cohort members. A peripheral blood sample was collected from each donor, and TCR beta sequencing was performed on peripheral blood mononuclear cells. The Qiagen DNeasy Blood Extraction Kit was used to extract genomic DNA from the blood cell samples. This receptor was obtained from a man aged 25 to 45 in good health and CMV-seronegative. The V gene is TRBV7-2 and the J gene is TRBJ2-1; 11 nucleotides in the junction match TRBD2. Sequences were obtained from PBMCs. The sequence in DNA is TGTGCCAGCAGCGGAAGGACTAGCGGGTCGACCTACAATGAGCAGTTCTTC. It translates to CASSGRTSGSTYNEQFF.